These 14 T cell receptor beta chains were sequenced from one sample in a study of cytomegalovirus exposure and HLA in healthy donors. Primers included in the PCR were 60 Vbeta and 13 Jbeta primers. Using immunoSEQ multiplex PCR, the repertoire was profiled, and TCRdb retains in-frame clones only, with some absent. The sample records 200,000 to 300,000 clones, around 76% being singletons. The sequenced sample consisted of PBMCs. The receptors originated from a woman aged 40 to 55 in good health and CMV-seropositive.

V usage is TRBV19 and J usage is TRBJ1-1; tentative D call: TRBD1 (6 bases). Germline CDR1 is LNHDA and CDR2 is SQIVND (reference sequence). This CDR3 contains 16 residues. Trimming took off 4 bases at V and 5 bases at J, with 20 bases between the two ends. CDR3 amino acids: CASSTRRAGAKTEAFF. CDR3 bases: TGTGCCAGTAGTACCCGCAGAGCGGGGGCTAAAACTGAAGCTTTCTTT.

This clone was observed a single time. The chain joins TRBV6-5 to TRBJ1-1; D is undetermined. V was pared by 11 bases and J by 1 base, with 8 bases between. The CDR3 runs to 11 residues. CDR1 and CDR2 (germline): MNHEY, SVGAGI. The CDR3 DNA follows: TGTGCCTGCTCGCGGAACACTGAAGCTTTCTTT. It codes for CACSRNTEAFF.

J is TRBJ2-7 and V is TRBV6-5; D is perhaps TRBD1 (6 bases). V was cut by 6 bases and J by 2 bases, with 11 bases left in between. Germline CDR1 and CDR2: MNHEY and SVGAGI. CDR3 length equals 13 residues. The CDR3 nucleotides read TGTGCCAGCAGCCGACAGGTGGCCTACGAGCAGTACTTC. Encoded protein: CASSRQVAYEQYF.

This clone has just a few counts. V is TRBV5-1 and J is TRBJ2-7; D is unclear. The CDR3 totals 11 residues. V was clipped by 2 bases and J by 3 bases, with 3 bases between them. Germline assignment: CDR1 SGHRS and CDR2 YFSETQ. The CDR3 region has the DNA TGCGCCAGCAGCTTTAACTACGAGCAGTACTTC. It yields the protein CASSFNYEQYF.

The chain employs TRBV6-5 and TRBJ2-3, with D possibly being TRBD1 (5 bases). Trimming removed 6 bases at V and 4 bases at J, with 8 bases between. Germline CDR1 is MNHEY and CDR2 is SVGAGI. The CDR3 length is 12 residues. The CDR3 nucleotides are TGTGCCAGCAGGGCGACAGCAGATACGCAGTATTTT. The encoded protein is CASRATADTQYF.

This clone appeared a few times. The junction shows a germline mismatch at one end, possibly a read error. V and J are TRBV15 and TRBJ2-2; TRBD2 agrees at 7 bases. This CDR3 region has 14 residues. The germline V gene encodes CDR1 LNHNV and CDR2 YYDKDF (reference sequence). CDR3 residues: CATSAGENPGELFF. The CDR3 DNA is TGTGCCACCAGCGCGGGGGAGAACCCCGGGGAGCTGTTTTTT.

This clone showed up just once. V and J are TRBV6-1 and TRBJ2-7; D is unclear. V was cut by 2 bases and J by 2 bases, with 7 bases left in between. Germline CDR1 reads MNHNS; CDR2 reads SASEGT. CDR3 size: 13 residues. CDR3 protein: CASSETSAYEQYF. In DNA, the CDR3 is TGTGCCAGCAGTGAAACGTCGGCCTACGAGCAGTACTTC.

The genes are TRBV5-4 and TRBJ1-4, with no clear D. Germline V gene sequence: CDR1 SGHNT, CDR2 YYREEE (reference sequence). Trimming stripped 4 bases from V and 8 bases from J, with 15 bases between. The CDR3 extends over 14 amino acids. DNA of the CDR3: TGTGCCAGCAGCCTCAGAACCTCGGGGGAAAAACTGTTTTTT. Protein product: CASSLRTSGEKLFF. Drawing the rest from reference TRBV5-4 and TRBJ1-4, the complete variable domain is ETGVTQSPTHLIKTRGQQVTLRCSSQSGHNTVSWYQQALGQGPQFIFQYYREEENGRGNFPPRFSGLQFPNYSSELNVNALELDDSALYLCASSLRTSGEKLFFGSGTQLSVL.

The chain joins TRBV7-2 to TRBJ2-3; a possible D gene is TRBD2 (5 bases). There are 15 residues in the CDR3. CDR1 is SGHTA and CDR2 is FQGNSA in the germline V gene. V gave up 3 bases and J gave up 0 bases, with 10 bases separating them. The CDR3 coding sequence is TGTGCCAGCAGCTTGCGGAGGCGGAGCACAGATACGCAGTATTTT. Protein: CASSLRRRSTDTQYF.

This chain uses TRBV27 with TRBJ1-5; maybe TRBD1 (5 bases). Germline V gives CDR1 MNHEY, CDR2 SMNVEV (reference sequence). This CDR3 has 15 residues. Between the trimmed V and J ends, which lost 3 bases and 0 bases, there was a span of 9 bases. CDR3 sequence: CASSFRGFSNQPQHF. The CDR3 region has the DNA TGTGCCAGCAGTTTCCGGGGGTTTAGCAATCAGCCCCAGCATTTT.

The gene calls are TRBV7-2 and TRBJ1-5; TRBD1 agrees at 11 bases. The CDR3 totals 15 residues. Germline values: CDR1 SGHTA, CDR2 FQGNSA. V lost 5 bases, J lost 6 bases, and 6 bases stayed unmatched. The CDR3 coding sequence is TGTGCCAGCAGCGAGGGACAGGGGGTCCCTCAGCCCCAGCATTTT. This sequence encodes CASSEGQGVPQPQHF.

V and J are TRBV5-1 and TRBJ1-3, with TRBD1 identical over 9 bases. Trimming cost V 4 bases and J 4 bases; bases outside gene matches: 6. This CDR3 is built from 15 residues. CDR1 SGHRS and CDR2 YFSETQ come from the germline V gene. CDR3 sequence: CASSGDRVAGNTIYF. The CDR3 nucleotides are TGCGCCAGCAGCGGGGACAGGGTGGCGGGAAACACCATATATTTT.

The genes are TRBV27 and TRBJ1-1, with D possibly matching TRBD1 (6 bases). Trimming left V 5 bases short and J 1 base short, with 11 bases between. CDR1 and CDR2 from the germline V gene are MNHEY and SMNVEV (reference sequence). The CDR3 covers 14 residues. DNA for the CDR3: TGTGCCAGCAGTCCGCGGACAGAGAACACTGAAGCTTTCTTT. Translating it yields CASSPRTENTEAFF.

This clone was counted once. The CDR3 nucleotides are TGTGCCTGGGCTTCCGCGGGGAGAACAGCTTTCTTT. Its protein is CAWASAGRTAFF. The chain employs TRBV30 and TRBJ1-1; D unresolved. Trimming removed 5 bases at V and 10 bases at J, with 17 bases between. The CDR3 length is 12 residues. Germline loops: CDR1 GTSNPN, CDR2 SVGIG (reference sequence).